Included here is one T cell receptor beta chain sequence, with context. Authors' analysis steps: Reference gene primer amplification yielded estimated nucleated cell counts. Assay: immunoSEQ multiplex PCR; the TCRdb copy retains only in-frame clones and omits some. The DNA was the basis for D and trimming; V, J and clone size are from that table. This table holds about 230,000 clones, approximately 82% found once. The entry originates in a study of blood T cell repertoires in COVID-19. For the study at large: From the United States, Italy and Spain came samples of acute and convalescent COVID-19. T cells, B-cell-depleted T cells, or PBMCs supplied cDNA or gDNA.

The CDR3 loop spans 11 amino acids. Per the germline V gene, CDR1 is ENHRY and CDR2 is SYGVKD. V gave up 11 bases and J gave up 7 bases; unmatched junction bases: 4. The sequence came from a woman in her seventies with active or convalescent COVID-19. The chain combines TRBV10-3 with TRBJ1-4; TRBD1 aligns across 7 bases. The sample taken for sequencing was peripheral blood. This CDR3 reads CASRDSEKLFF. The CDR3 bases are TGTGCCTCACGGGACAGTGAAAAACTGTTTTTT.